What follows are 29 T cell receptor beta chains derived from one specimen sequenced in a study of cytomegalovirus exposure and HLA in healthy donors. Primers: 60 Vbeta forward and 13 Jbeta reverse. The protocol was immunoSEQ multiplex PCR, while the TCRdb copy is restricted to in-frame clones and leaves out a portion. The sample includes about 130,000 clones, under 80% of them seen just once. Sequencing was done on a sample of PBMCs. The origin of the receptors is a man between 18 and 35 years old in good health and CMV-seropositive.

The chain links TRBV7-2 to TRBJ2-5, with TRBD2 matching 11 bases. Germline CDR1 SGHTA, CDR2 FQGNSA. This CDR3 spans 16 amino acids. The J segment lost 7 bases and the V segment lost 5 bases, leaving 12 bases of the junction unmatched. CDR3 sequence (DNA): TGTGCCAGCAGCCATCAGGGGCTAGCGGGGGGACGGACCCAGTACTTC. This sequence encodes CASSHQGLAGGRTQYF.

The chain carries TRBV27 and TRBJ1-4; D is unresolved. V was pared by 0 bases and J by 8 bases, with 7 bases between. The CDR3 runs 13 residues. The germline CDR1 and CDR2 sequences are MNHEY and SMNVEV (reference sequence). The DNA for the CDR3 is TGTGCCAGCAGTTTATCGGCCTTGGAAAAACTGTTTTTT. It yields the protein CASSLSALEKLFF.

The rearrangement joins TRBV18 to TRBJ2-7, with D perhaps matching TRBD2 (5 bases). With 6 bases removed from V and 3 bases from J, the gap between germline ends came to 15 bases. CDR3 length equals 14 residues. CDR1 and CDR2 (germline): KGHSH, LQKENI. This CDR3 is CASSPPTRLYEQYF. CDR3 coding DNA: TGTGCCAGCTCGCCGCCTACTAGGCTCTACGAGCAGTACTTC.

The CDR3 DNA reads as TGTGCCAGCAGTACCCGTTCGGGACAGGGCCTGTACTTC. It translates to CASSTRSGQGLYF. The gene calls are TRBV6-5 and TRBJ2-7, with 9 bases aligning to TRBD1. The CDR3 runs to 13 residues. CDR1 is MNHEY, CDR2 SVGAGI, per germline. Unmatched junction bases numbered 11, after V lost 5 bases and J lost 12 bases.

In its sample, this clone was seen once. The chain is built from TRBV2 and TRBJ1-5; 8 bases map to TRBD1. The germline V gene has CDR1 SNHLY and CDR2 FYNNEI. The length of the CDR3 is 16 residues. With V trimmed by 8 bases and J by 0 bases, 9 bases remained unmatched. CDR3 protein: CASQGARTYSNQPQHF. The DNA for the CDR3 is TGTGCCAGCCAGGGGGCGCGAACCTATAGCAATCAGCCCCAGCATTTT.

This rearrangement joins TRBV19 to TRBJ2-4; 7 bases line up with TRBD1. The CDR3 contains 16 residues. Trimming took 1 base from V and 1 from J; bases not matched to a gene: 4. Per the germline V gene, CDR1 is LNHDA and CDR2 is SQIVND (reference sequence). CDR3 loop: CASSIVTTGAKNIQYF. CDR3 coding DNA: TGTGCCAGTAGTATAGTTACGACAGGGGCCAAAAACATTCAGTACTTC.

This chain uses TRBV28 with TRBJ1-5; TRBD1 aligns across 8 bases. The CDR3 runs 16 residues. CDR1 is MDHEN, CDR2 SYDVKM, per germline. V lost 6 bases and J lost 6; bases outside the gene matches: 13. CDR3 bases: TGTGCCAGCAGCCATTCGACAGGGGCTAGCCGTCAGCCCCAGCATTTT. Translated, it gives CASSHSTGASRQPQHF.

V and J are TRBV10-3 and TRBJ1-5; a possible D gene is TRBD1 (6 bases). The V end was cut by 3 bases, the J end by 3 bases, with 12 bases between. Germline V gene lookup returns CDR1 ENHRY and CDR2 SYGVKD. This CDR3 is built from 15 residues. CDR3 region: CAISDRTVDNQPQHF. The CDR3 bases are TGTGCCATCAGTGATAGGACAGTGGACAATCAGCCCCAGCATTTT.

The chain employs TRBV5-1 and TRBJ2-1, with 8 nucleotides matching TRBD2. With 1 base clipped from V and 9 bases from J, the junction kept 6 bases outside the gene matches. This CDR3 is built from 14 residues. Germline CDR1 reads SGHRS; CDR2 reads YFSETQ. CDR3 nucleotide sequence: TGCGCCAGCAGCTTGAAGGTAGCGGGGACTGAGCAGTTCTTC. Translation gives CASSLKVAGTEQFF.

This rearrangement joins TRBV5-1 to TRBJ2-3; possible D gene TRBD1, 6 bases. The germline V gene has CDR1 SGHRS and CDR2 YFSETQ. V gave up 4 bases and J gave up 0 bases, with 12 bases separating them. CDR3 size: 15 residues. CDR3 sequence (DNA): TGCGCCAGCAGCCTCCAGGGGTATAGCACAGATACGCAGTATTTT. It is translated as CASSLQGYSTDTQYF.

The chain carries TRBV2 and TRBJ2-2, with TRBD1 matching 7 bases. The ends lost 6 bases at V and 7 bases at J; junction bases unmatched: 8. The CDR3 consists of 14 residues. Germline lookup yields CDR1 SNHLY and CDR2 FYNNEI. CDR3 coding DNA: TGTGCCAGCAGAGACAGGGTGTTGAGCGGGGAGCTGTTTTTT. This sequence encodes CASRDRVLSGELFF.

Notes on this clone: Other DNA sequences in the sample encode the same CDR3. The chain couples TRBV6-1 to TRBJ1-6, with 7 bases fitting TRBD1. CDR1 and CDR2 (germline): MNHNS, SASEGT. The V segment lost 6 bases and the J segment 5 bases; nucleotides outside the gene matches: 4. The CDR3 is 14 amino acids. The CDR3 region is CASRAQGHNSPLHF. The DNA for the CDR3 is TGTGCCAGCAGGGCACAGGGGCATAATTCACCCCTCCACTTT.

The CDR3 sequence: CASSWRGNTEAFF. In nucleotides, the CDR3 is TGCGCCAGCAGCTGGAGGGGGAACACTGAAGCTTTCTTT. This sequence joins TRBV5-1 and TRBJ1-1; weak D call: TRBD1 (5 bases). Trimming cost V 3 bases and J 1 base, with 7 bases left between them. From germline, CDR1 is SGHRS and CDR2 YFSETQ. The CDR3 is 13 residues long.

In its sample, this clone was seen a few times. The same CDR3 also results from other DNA sequences found in this sample. This rearrangement joins TRBV7-2 to TRBJ1-6, with 7 bases fitting TRBD1. The germline CDR1 and CDR2 sequences are SGHTA and FQGNSA. Germline trimming cut 6 bases from V and 10 bases from J; bases unmatched to any gene: 9. The CDR3 runs 14 residues. In nucleotides, the CDR3 is TGTGCCAGCAGTCCTACAGGGGACCCATCACCCCTCCACTTT. Protein product: CASSPTGDPSPLHF.

The chain carries TRBV14 and TRBJ1-1; 9 bases agree with TRBD1. Germline V gene lookup returns CDR1 SGHDN and CDR2 FVKESK. The CDR3 is 14 amino acids. V dropped 1 base and J dropped 5; count of bases not matched to a gene: 2. The CDR3 DNA is TGTGCCAGCAGCCAAGTGACAGGGGGAACTGAAGCTTTCTTT. Its protein product is CASSQVTGGTEAFF.

The chain uses TRBV10-1 and TRBJ2-7; TRBD1 aligns across 8 bases. Per germline, CDR1 WNHNN and CDR2 SYGVQD (reference sequence). After removal of 6 bases from V and 6 bases from J, the junction contained 7 bases not matched to a gene. The CDR3 sequence is 13 residues long. Here the CDR3 reads CASSIGQGREQYF. As DNA, the CDR3 is TGCGCCAGCAGCATTGGACAGGGTCGCGAGCAGTACTTC.

The chain employs TRBV28 and TRBJ1-1; no firm D call. The CDR3 is made up of 13 amino acids. V dropped 9 bases and J dropped 6 bases, with 17 bases sitting between them. The germline V gene encodes CDR1 MDHEN and CDR2 SYDVKM. The CDR3 coding sequence is TGTGCCAGTTCGACCCAGATGGGCGCTGAAGCTTTCTTT. This translates into CASSTQMGAEAFF.

The CDR3 nucleotides are TGTGCCAGCAGCTTAGAGGGTAGCGGAGAAGATACGCAGTATTTT. Amino acid sequence: CASSLEGSGEDTQYF. The chain has TRBV11-3 and TRBJ2-3; D possibly corresponds to TRBD2 (6 bases). Germline CDR1 SGHNT, CDR2 YENEEA. The V gene lost 0 bases and the J gene lost 5 bases, with 12 bases spanning the gap. The CDR3 extends over 15 amino acids.

Here the CDR3 DNA reads TGTGCCAGCAGTCGGACTAGCGGGGCCTACGAGCAGTACTTC. The encoded protein is CASSRTSGAYEQYF. This chain joins TRBV6-5 and TRBJ2-7; 12 bases line up with TRBD2. The CDR3 is 14 amino acids. Per the germline V gene, CDR1 is MNHEY and CDR2 is SVGAGI. V shed 5 bases and J 2 bases; nucleotides not matched to a gene: 1.

The chain has TRBV29-1 and TRBJ2-1; 7 nucleotides line up with TRBD2. CDR1 SQVTM and CDR2 ANQGSEA come from the germline V gene. The V gene end was trimmed by 4 bases and the J gene end by 1 base; junction bases not matched to a gene: 7. The CDR3 is made up of 15 amino acids. CDR3 protein: CSVVLLAGSYNEQFF. DNA of the CDR3: TGCAGCGTTGTCTTGTTAGCGGGTTCCTACAATGAGCAGTTCTTC.

This CDR3 is CASSFTRSRGVYYEQYF. The CDR3 region has the DNA TGTGCCAGCAGTTTCACGCGATCCCGGGGGGTCTACTACGAGCAGTACTTC. The chain has TRBV28 and TRBJ2-7, with 7 bases aligning to TRBD2. The CDR3 loop spans 17 amino acids. CDR1 and CDR2 (germline): MDHEN, SYDVKM. V shed 3 bases and J 3 bases; nucleotides not matched to a gene: 14.

The chain uses TRBV7-2 and TRBJ2-1; D is possibly TRBD2 (5 bases). The V gene's germline CDR1 is SGHTA and CDR2 FQGNSA. CDR3 length: 15 amino acids. V lost 2 bases and J lost 8, with 16 bases in between. CDR3: CASSLYNVGGDEQFF. In DNA form, the CDR3 reads TGTGCCAGCAGCTTATATAACGTCGGAGGAGATGAGCAGTTCTTC.

The CDR3 reads CASSALQGAYSPLHF. The CDR3 bases are TGTGCCAGCAGTGCACTACAGGGGGCTTATTCACCCCTCCACTTT. The V call is TRBV27, the J call TRBJ1-6; 9 bases are shared with TRBD1. After removal of 5 bases from V and 8 bases from J, the junction contained 7 bases not matched to a gene. This CDR3 spans 15 amino acids. From germline, CDR1 is MNHEY and CDR2 SMNVEV (reference sequence).

The V gene is TRBV6-9, the J gene TRBJ1-5; 9 nucleotides line up with TRBD1. Unmatched junction bases numbered 17, after V lost 11 bases and J lost 6 bases. The CDR3 has 16 residues. Germline values: CDR1 MNHGY, CDR2 SVAAGI. The CDR3 sequence: CASPGAGTGQGQPQHF. The CDR3 nucleotides are TGTGCCTCTCCAGGGGCCGGGACAGGGCAGGGTCAGCCCCAGCATTTT.

This rearrangement joins TRBV28 to TRBJ1-5; possibly TRBD1 for D (5 bases). This CDR3 contains 16 residues. Germline assignment: CDR1 MDHEN and CDR2 SYDVKM. Trimming stripped 2 bases from V and 4 bases from J, with 15 bases between. The CDR3 nucleotides are TGTGCCAGCAGTTTAGTCGGCCCGGAGGGGAATCAGCCCCAGCATTTT. Translated: CASSLVGPEGNQPQHF.

This chain connects TRBV7-2 to TRBJ1-3; TRBD1 might be the D (5 bases). V dropped 0 bases and J dropped 0 bases, with 9 bases sitting between them. The CDR3 extends over 16 amino acids. CDR1 SGHTA and CDR2 FQGNSA come from the germline V gene. The CDR3 sequence is CASSLARQLSGNTIYF. Written as DNA, the CDR3 is TGTGCCAGCAGCTTAGCGCGACAGCTCTCTGGAAACACCATATATTTT.

The chain links TRBV9 to TRBJ1-4, with 7 nucleotides matching TRBD1. The J segment lost 5 bases and the V segment lost 4 bases, leaving 8 bases of the junction unmatched. Per the germline V gene, CDR1 is SGDLS and CDR2 is YYNGEE. The length of the CDR3 is 15 residues. CDR3: CASSPWTGGNEKLFF. The CDR3, as DNA: TGTGCCAGCAGCCCTTGGACAGGAGGGAATGAAAAACTGTTTTTT.

The CDR3 DNA sequence: TGTGCCAGCAGCTTAGGGGGACAGGGATCCTACGAGCAGTACTTC. It yields the protein CASSLGGQGSYEQYF. The chain links TRBV7-2 to TRBJ2-7, with 9 bases matching TRBD1. With 1 base clipped from V and 1 base from J, the junction kept 2 bases outside the gene matches. The CDR3 has 15 residues. CDR1 and CDR2 (germline): SGHTA, FQGNSA.

The chain has TRBV16 and TRBJ2-5; TRBD1 matches 7 bases. CDR1 is KGHSY, CDR2 FQNENV, per germline. The CDR3 covers 13 residues. The V gene end was trimmed by 4 bases and the J gene end by 2 bases; junction bases not matched to a gene: 1. Here the CDR3 reads CASSLDRQETQYF. In nucleotides, the CDR3 is TGTGCCAGCAGCCTGGACAGGCAAGAGACCCAGTACTTC.